These 17 T cell receptor beta chains were all obtained from the same sample, sequenced in a study of blood T cell repertoires in COVID-19. TCRdb keeps only in-frame clones here, not all; method: immunoSEQ multiplex PCR. The sample lists 150,000 to 200,000 clones, 65% to 85% occurring once. Sample: PBMCs or T cells enriched from blood (not recorded which). These receptors were taken from a woman between 25 and 40 years old who had been exposed to COVID-19.

The rearrangement joins TRBV9 to TRBJ2-1; D possibly corresponds to TRBD2 (6 bases). The CDR3 runs 15 residues. Trimming took off 0 bases at V and 3 bases at J, with 10 bases between the two ends. CDR1 is SGDLS and CDR2 is YYNGEE in the germline V gene. The DNA for the CDR3 is TGTGCCAGCAGCGTAGGGGCGGGGCTCTACAATGAGCAGTTCTTC. Translated: CASSVGAGLYNEQFF.

V is TRBV5-1 and J is TRBJ2-2; 9 bases fit TRBD2. V gave up 1 base and J gave up 8 bases; unmatched junction bases: 3. Germline CDR1 SGHRS, CDR2 YFSETQ. The length of the CDR3 is 14 residues. CDR3 protein: CASSLPLAGGELFF. The CDR3 DNA follows: TGCGCCAGCAGCTTGCCCCTAGCGGGGGGGGAGCTGTTTTTT. Variable domain in full (rest from reference TRBV5-1 and TRBJ2-2): KAGVTQTPRYLIKTRGQQVTLSCSPISGHRSVSWYQQTPGQGLQFLFEYFSETQRNKGNFPGRFSGRQFSNSRSEMNVSTLELGDSALYLCASSLPLAGGELFFGEGSRLTVL.

The chain links TRBV5-1 to TRBJ1-3, with D possibly TRBD1 on 5 matching bases. CDR1 is SGHRS and CDR2 is YFSETQ in the germline V gene. Between the trimmed V and J ends, which lost 0 bases and 1 base, there was a span of 8 bases. The CDR3 consists of 15 residues. The CDR3 loop reads CASSLAQGSGNTIYF. CDR3 DNA sequence: TGCGCCAGCAGCTTGGCCCAGGGATCTGGAAACACCATATATTTT.

Comments on this clone: Other DNA variants within this sample encode the same CDR3. This sequence joins TRBV27 and TRBJ1-2, with D possibly matching TRBD1 (5 bases). V was clipped by 2 bases and J by 6 bases, with 7 bases between them. The germline CDR1 and CDR2 sequences are MNHEY and SMNVEV (reference sequence). This CDR3 is built from 12 residues. CDR3 residues: CASSLTGDGYTF. Written as DNA, the CDR3 is TGTGCCAGCAGTTTAACAGGAGATGGCTACACCTTC.

Written as DNA, the CDR3 is TGTGCCAGCAGTTACTCCTACAGCTCCTACGAGCAGTACTTC. It is translated as CASSYSYSSYEQYF. The J gene is TRBJ2-7, the V gene TRBV6-2 or TRBV6-3, with D unresolved. V lost 0 bases to trimming and J lost 0 bases, with 6 bases between them. The CDR3 is 14 residues long. Germline V gene lookup returns CDR1 MNHEY and CDR2 SVGEGT.

This clone was observed a handful of times. V usage is TRBV7-2 and J usage is TRBJ1-1, with TRBD1 matching 8 bases. The germline V gene has CDR1 SGHTA and CDR2 FQGNSA. V trimming: 4 bases; J trimming: 5 bases; junction bases outside the gene matches: 9. The length of the CDR3 is 15 residues. The CDR3 DNA reads TGTGCCAGCAGCTCGTCGGGACAGGTTATAACTGAAGCTTTCTTT. Its translation is CASSSSGQVITEAFF. Variable domain in full (rest from reference TRBV7-2 and TRBJ1-1): GAGVSQSPSNKVTEKGKDVELRCDPISGHTALYWYRQSLGQGLEFLIYFQGNSAPDKSGLPSDRFSAERTGGSVSTLTIQRTQQEDSAVYLCASSSSGQVITEAFFGQGTRLTVV.

V usage is TRBV6-2 or TRBV6-3 and J usage is TRBJ2-1, with 8 bases matching TRBD2. Germline trimming cut 6 bases from V and 3 bases from J; bases unmatched to any gene: 7. The CDR3 is 15 residues long. Germline-derived CDR1 and CDR2 are MNHEY and SVGEGT. The CDR3 is CASSLSGANYNEQFF. The CDR3 bases are TGTGCCAGCAGCCTTAGCGGGGCCAACTACAATGAGCAGTTCTTC.

J is TRBJ1-5 and V is TRBV19; D unresolved. Looked up from germline, CDR1 is LNHDA and CDR2 is SQIVND (reference sequence). The CDR3 is 13 amino acids. The ends were cut back, 3 bases at V and 6 bases at J, with 9 bases in the middle. The CDR3 spells CASSILAAQPQHF. In DNA form, the CDR3 reads TGTGCCAGTAGTATTTTAGCTGCTCAGCCCCAGCATTTT.

This clone was detected only a few times. V and J are TRBV29-1 and TRBJ1-1; a possible D gene is TRBD1 (5 bases). The CDR3 is made up of 14 amino acids. V lost 4 bases, J lost 4 bases, and 16 bases lay in between. CDR1 is SQVTM, CDR2 ANQGSEA, per germline. CDR3 nucleotides: TGCAGCGTTGGCGAACAAGGGGCGGCCACTGAAGCTTTCTTT. Protein sequence: CSVGEQGAATEAFF.

J is TRBJ1-1 and V is TRBV14; TRBD1 agrees at 8 bases. The V segment lost 5 bases and the J segment 6 bases; nucleotides outside the gene matches: 8. This CDR3 is built from 14 residues. From germline, CDR1 is SGHDN and CDR2 FVKESK. The CDR3, as DNA: TGTGCCAGCAGCGAGGACAGGGTAATCGCTGAAGCTTTCTTT. Its translation is CASSEDRVIAEAFF.

The genes are TRBV10-3 and TRBJ2-1, with D possibly being TRBD1 (6 bases). Germline-derived CDR1 and CDR2 are ENHRY and SYGVKD. V was clipped by 10 bases and J by 7 bases, with 11 bases between them. The CDR3 is 11 residues long. DNA of the CDR3: TGTGCCACCCAGGGGTGGAATGAGCAGTTCTTC. It is translated as CATQGWNEQFF.

The rearrangement links TRBV7-8 to TRBJ1-1; D is unclear. Germline CDR1 SGHVS, CDR2 FQNEAQ. The CDR3 consists of 13 residues. V was clipped by 5 bases and J by 9 bases, with 16 bases between them. DNA of the CDR3: TGTGCCAGCAGCATCTTACGGGGTGTTAAAGCTTTCTTT. The encoded protein is CASSILRGVKAFF.

The chain employs TRBV3-1 (or the pseudogene TRBV3-2) and TRBJ2-7, with D possibly TRBD1 on 6 matching bases. CDR3 length: 15 residues. CDR1 is LGHDT and CDR2 is YNNKEL in the germline V gene (reference sequence). V lost 1 base to trimming and J lost 4 bases, with 14 bases between them. DNA of the CDR3: TGTGCCAGCAGCCAAGGACAGGAGCCCGGGTACGAGCAGTACTTC. It translates to CASSQGQEPGYEQYF.

The chain is built from TRBV7-9 and TRBJ1-5; 11 nucleotides line up with TRBD1. The CDR3 has 15 amino acids. Germline V lookup: CDR1 SEHNR, CDR2 FQNEAQ (reference sequence). V trimming: 5 bases; J trimming: 1 base; junction bases outside the gene matches: 1. The CDR3 reads CASSGTGGSNQPQHF. CDR3 sequence (DNA): TGTGCCAGCAGCGGGACAGGGGGAAGCAATCAGCCCCAGCATTTT.

The CDR3, as DNA: TGTGCCAGCAGCTTAAGCGGGGACTCCTACGAGCAGTACTTC. Protein sequence: CASSLSGDSYEQYF. The chain couples TRBV13 to TRBJ2-7; 7 positions match TRBD2. With 2 bases clipped from V and 0 bases from J, the junction kept 1 base outside the gene matches. The CDR3 sequence is 14 residues long. The germline CDR1 and CDR2 sequences are PRHDT and FYEKMQ (reference sequence).

This clone was seen more than once but under ten times. The V call is TRBV25-1, the J call TRBJ1-2, with 7 bases lining up with TRBD1. This CDR3 region has 16 residues. The junction had 14 bases not matched to a gene; V was cut back by 4 bases and J by 6 bases. The germline gives CDR1 MGHDK, CDR2 SYGVNS. CDR3 DNA sequence: TGTGCCAGCAGTGCCCCCTTTGACAGGGTTCTTCATGGCTACACCTTC. It encodes CASSAPFDRVLHGYTF.

The V gene is TRBV7-2, the J gene TRBJ2-7, with no clear D. This CDR3 comprises 13 residues. Germline V gene lookup returns CDR1 SGHTA and CDR2 FQGNSA. Trimming removed 2 bases from V and 3 bases from J, with 8 bases in between. The chain's CDR3 is CASSLKTNYEQYF. The CDR3 region has the DNA TGTGCCAGCAGCTTAAAGACAAACTACGAGCAGTACTTC.